This T cell receptor (beta chain) was documented in a study of T cell responses to AZD1222 COVID-19 vaccine. Study-level information: Pooling covered second doses at about 4 or about 12 weeks. Overall study results and limits: Clonal diversity was possibly underestimated; the donors were predominantly white British and more often female. Baseline testing showed seropositivity in only six or seven AZD1222 recipients.

CDR1 and CDR2 (germline): SGHRS, YFSETQ. The CDR3 contains 16 residues. V was pared by 4 bases and J by 0 bases, with 11 bases between. Repertoires were generated with immunoSEQ multiplex PCR, while TCRdb's copy carries only in-frame clones and drops some. The table lists around 130,000 clones, over 90% of them singletons. Points on this clone: What it binds is not known.

The sequencing here drew on peripheral blood, taken on day 0 of AZD1222 vaccination. The sequence was obtained from an adult in good health. The chain joins TRBV5-1 to TRBJ2-6, with D possibly being TRBD2 (6 bases). CDR3 sequence (DNA): TGCGCCAGCAGCCGGGGACTGATCTCTGGGGCCAACGTCCTGACTTTC. As protein: CASSRGLISGANVLTF.